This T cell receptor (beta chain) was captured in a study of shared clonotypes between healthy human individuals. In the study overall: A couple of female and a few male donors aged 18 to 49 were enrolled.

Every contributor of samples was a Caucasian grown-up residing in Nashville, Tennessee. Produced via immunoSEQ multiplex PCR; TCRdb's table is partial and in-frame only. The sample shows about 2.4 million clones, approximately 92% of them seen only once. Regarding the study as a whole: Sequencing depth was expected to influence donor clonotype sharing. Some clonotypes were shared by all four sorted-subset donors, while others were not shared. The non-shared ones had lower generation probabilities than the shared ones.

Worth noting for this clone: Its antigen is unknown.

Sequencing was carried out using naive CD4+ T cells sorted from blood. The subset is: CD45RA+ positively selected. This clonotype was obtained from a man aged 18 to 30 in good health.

The DNA for the CDR3 is TGCGCCAGCAGCCAAGAACGGGGTGTCCTGACTGAAGCTTTCTTT. Translated: CASSQERGVLTEAFF. The J gene is TRBJ1-1, the V gene TRBV4-3; D uncertain. CDR3 size: 15 residues. V was trimmed by 0 bases and J by 5 bases, leaving 13 bases between them. Germline loops: CDR1 LGHNA, CDR2 YSLEER.